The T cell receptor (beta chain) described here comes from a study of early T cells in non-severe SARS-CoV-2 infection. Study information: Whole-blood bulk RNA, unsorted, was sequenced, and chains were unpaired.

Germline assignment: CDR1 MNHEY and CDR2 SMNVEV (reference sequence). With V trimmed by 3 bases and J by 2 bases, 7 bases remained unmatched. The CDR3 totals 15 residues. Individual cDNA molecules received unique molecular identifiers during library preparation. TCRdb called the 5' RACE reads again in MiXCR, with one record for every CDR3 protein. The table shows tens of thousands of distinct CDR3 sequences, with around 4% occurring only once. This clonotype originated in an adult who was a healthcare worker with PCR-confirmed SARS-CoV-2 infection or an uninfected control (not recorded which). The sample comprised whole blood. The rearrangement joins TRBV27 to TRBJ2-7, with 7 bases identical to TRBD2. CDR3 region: CASSLREGGPYEQYF. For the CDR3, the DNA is TGTGCCAGCAGTTTGAGGGAGGGAGGGCCCTACGAGCAGTACTTC.